Sequencing of this T cell receptor beta chain was carried out in a study of CD8 T cells in ankylosing spondylitis (dated by TCRdb to about 2017). As for the study more broadly: To find TCR variants linked to disease, the study profiled T cell receptor beta repertoires in ankylosing spondylitis patients and healthy donors. The full study cohort was made up of about 25 ankylosing spondylitis patients and 108 healthy donors. Samples of peripheral blood were taken, and for ankylosing spondylitis patients, synovial fluid was collected as well.

General findings and caveats noted by the study authors: Some TCR beta motif variants had previously been reported in synovial fluid and blood of reactive arthritis patients, which suggested common disease-initiation mechanisms. According to the report, matched synovial fluid samples from ankylosing spondylitis patients were significantly enriched for the disease-linked clones. The disease-linked clones showed a CD8+ phenotype and occurred at relatively low frequencies in peripheral blood. Blood from ankylosing spondylitis patients appeared to be characterized by a TCR beta motif made up of under ten highly homologous amino acid variants.

From its cysteine to its phenylalanine, the CDR3 spans 14 amino acids. Only the CDR3 DNA stays, 42 bases, in frame from base 1. CDR1 and CDR2, per the germline V gene, are SGHRS and YFSETQ. V is cut by 1 base and J by 1 base, and the space between the germline ends is 8 bases. Sequenced using an Illumina HiSeq 2500. TCR beta libraries were prepared by quantitative 5'-RACE with molecular barcodes. On the authors' methods: To identify disease-linked TCR variants, a new computational method was used, one built on a probabilistic model of VDJ rearrangement. TCRdb itself trimmed the public reads at Q25 with fastp, ran MiXCR and retained productive beta chains. A single entry per CDR3 protein holds the most common genes and DNA from its merged rows. Here the V and J calls rest on TCRdb's processing, not on the authors' analysis. This sample is represented by under 300,000 distinct CDR3 sequences; roughly a tenth of them were singletons. The top ten hold roughly 6.8% of the sample.

As for this clonotype: No cognate antigen has been identified for it. No quality values exist for individual bases; no much larger clone is one base distant.

Sequenced: blood, either unsorted or a sorted T cell fraction (not recorded which). This receptor was obtained from a male donor with ankylosing spondylitis or in good health (not recorded which). Recombination linked TRBV5-1 to TRBJ2-5; the D segment cannot be called with confidence. The CDR3: CASSLWSIQETQYF. The sequenced DNA is TGCGCCAGCAGCTTGTGGTCTATCCAAGAGACCCAGTACTTC.